This T cell receptor beta chain is drawn from a study of T cells after yellow fever vaccination. As for the study in general: Libraries from low-cell-number fractions were prepared with the SMART-Seq v4 Ultra Low Input RNA kit. Study-wide results and caveats: Some clonotypes were seen in both the CD4 and the CD8 compartments. These made up a small share and likely arose from convergent recombination.

Trimming cost V 4 bases and J 0 bases; bases outside gene matches: 5. Germline V gene lookup returns CDR1 ENHRY and CDR2 SYGVKD. The CDR3 runs 16 residues. Each CDR3 protein is one row after TCRdb ran MiXCR on the 5' RACE reads. The data show hundreds of thousands of distinct CDR3 sequences, roughly 12% seen once. As for this clonotype: Its matching antigen is unknown.

V usage is TRBV10-3 and J usage is TRBJ2-1; 8 positions match TRBD2. The specimen comprised PBMCs, sampled on the day of the yellow fever booster vaccination. The receptor was derived from a man aged 25-45 years who received the YFV17D yellow fever vaccine. The CDR3 bases are TGTGCCATCAGTGCCAGCGGGAGTCGCTCCTACAATGAGCAGTTCTTC. It encodes CAISASGSRSYNEQFF.